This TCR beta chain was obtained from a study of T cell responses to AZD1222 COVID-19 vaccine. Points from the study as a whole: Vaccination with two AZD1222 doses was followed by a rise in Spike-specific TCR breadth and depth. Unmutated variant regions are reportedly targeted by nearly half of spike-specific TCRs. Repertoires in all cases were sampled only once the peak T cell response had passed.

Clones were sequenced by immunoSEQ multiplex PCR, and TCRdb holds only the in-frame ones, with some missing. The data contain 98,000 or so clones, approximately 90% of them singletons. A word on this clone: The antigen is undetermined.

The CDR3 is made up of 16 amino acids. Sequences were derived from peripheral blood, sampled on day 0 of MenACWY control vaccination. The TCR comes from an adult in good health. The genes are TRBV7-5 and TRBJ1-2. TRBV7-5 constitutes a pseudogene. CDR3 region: CARSQPSRTPPYGYTF. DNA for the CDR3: TGTGCCAGAAGCCAACCTTCAAGGACCCCCCCCTATGGCTACACCTTC.